The clone carrying this T cell receptor beta chain was counted only a few times. Time point defined: before trial treatment. Gene-specific TRAV and TRBV primers were used for first-strand cDNA, covering alpha and beta chains. TCRs were put through about 20 PCR cycles of amplification with Phusion. A constant-region primer and the V-primer adapter served as the primer pair. Isolated mRNA underwent amplification via in vitro transcription. TCRdb itself ran the reads through MiXCR, one entry per CDR3 protein. The sample yields about 82,000 distinct CDR3 sequences, 18% seen once. The length of the CDR3 is 14 residues. V lost 8 bases to trimming and J lost 1 base, with 15 bases between them. The germline CDR1 and CDR2 sequences are SGHDN and FVKESK. The sample originates from a study of low-dose radiotherapy and immunotherapy resistance in tumors. In the study overall: Intravenous administration to patients comprised nivolumab at 240 mg every two weeks and ipilimumab at 1 mg/kg every six weeks.

The J gene is TRBJ2-7, the V gene TRBV14; no reliable D call. This clonotype was sampled from a male donor with prostate cancer. The starting material was PBMCs, obtained before treatment. The CDR3 DNA is TGTGCCAGCCCCCCCATTGGGGATTCCTACGAGCAGTACTTC. Its protein product is CASPPIGDSYEQYF.